The rows below give T cell receptor beta chains drawn from one sample of a study of blood T cell repertoires in COVID-19. Profiled with immunoSEQ multiplex PCR; TCRdb holds only in-frame clones, not every one. This table holds tens of thousands of clones, approximately 86% found once. Sequencing was performed on peripheral blood. These receptors were collected from a man aged 60 to 75 with acute or convalescent COVID-19. The CDR3 runs from the conserved cysteine through the conserved F or W. Each record gives: J gene, clone size, V gene, D gene, CDR3 protein, CDR3 DNA. D genes are given only for firm matches. For some rows the clone size is stated as once, few or many, or as a class when expanded; others skip it.

>TRBJ2-7|-|TRBV5-8|-
CASSLDRLRQYF
TGTGCCAGCAGCCTAGACAGGTTACGGCAGTACTTC
>TRBJ1-2|-|TRBV30|-
CARDRTDYGYTF
TGTGCGAGGGACCGGACAGACTATGGCTACACCTTC
>TRBJ2-1|-|TRBV9|-
CASSGSQMSSYNEQFF
TGTGCCAGCAGCGGATCCCAAATGAGCTCCTACAATGAGCAGTTCTTC
>TRBJ2-4|-|TRBV11-2|-
CASSFMGGNIQYF
TGTGCCAGCAGCTTCATGGGAGGAAACATTCAGTACTTC
>TRBJ2-5|-|TRBV5-1|TRBD2
CASSLFGRWETQYF
TGCGCCAGCAGCTTGTTCGGGAGGTGGGAGACCCAGTACTTC
>TRBJ2-1|-|TRBV5-1|TRBD2
CASSLAVLAGGRYNEQFF
TGCGCCAGCAGCTTGGCGGTCCTAGCGGGGGGGAGGTACAATGAGCAGTTCTTC
>TRBJ1-2|once|TRBV10-3|TRBD1
CAISESPGGYGYTF
TGTGCCATCAGTGAGTCTCCAGGGGGCTATGGCTACACCTTC
>TRBJ1-1|once|TRBV6-2/TRBV6-3|-
CASSRTANTEAFF
TGTGCCAGCAGTAGGACAGCGAACACTGAAGCTTTCTTT
>TRBJ1-1|-|TRBV4-1|-
CASSQELARGSGAFF
TGCGCCAGCAGCCAAGAATTGGCCCGGGGGTCGGGGGCTTTCTTT
>TRBJ1-2|-|TRBV5-1|-
CASSPDSYGYTF
TGCGCCAGCAGCCCGGACAGCTATGGCTACACCTTC
>TRBJ2-7|-|TRBV19|-
CASSPRQYSYEQYF
TGTGCCAGTAGTCCCCGACAGTATTCCTACGAGCAGTACTTC
>TRBJ1-5|once|TRBV6-5|-
CASSLGGSNQPQHF
TGTGCCAGCAGTTTGGGGGGGAGCAATCAGCCCCAGCATTTT
>TRBJ1-5|-|TRBV4-1|-
CASSQVRGERNQPQHF
TGCGCCAGCAGCCAAGTCCGCGGAGAAAGGAATCAGCCCCAGCATTTT
>TRBJ1-5|-|TRBV3-1/TRBV3-2|TRBD1
CASSQRTGGANQPQHF
TGTGCCAGCAGCCAAAGGACAGGGGGCGCGAATCAGCCCCAGCATTTT
>TRBJ1-2|-|TRBV6-2/TRBV6-3|-
CASSSFSVYGYTF
TGTGCCAGCAGTTCTTTTTCGGTTTATGGCTACACCTTC
>TRBJ1-3|-|TRBV7-2|-
CASSHIGGGGFSGNTIYF
TGTGCCAGCAGCCACATAGGGGGAGGGGGGTTTTCTGGAAACACCATATATTTT
>TRBJ2-7|medium-sized|TRBV18|-
CASSHGTGEGYEQYF
TGTGCCAGCTCCCACGGGACGGGAGAAGGGTACGAGCAGTACTTC
>TRBJ1-2|few|TRBV19|-
CASRRDTRDNYGYTF
TGTGCCAGCCGAAGGGACACCCGTGATAACTATGGCTACACCTTC
>TRBJ2-3|-|TRBV5-1|TRBD2
CASSFGLAGGPPDTQYF
TGCGCCAGCAGCTTCGGACTAGCGGGAGGGCCCCCAGATACGCAGTATTTT
>TRBJ2-7|-|TRBV2|-
CASSPGSSYEQYF
TGTGCCAGCAGTCCCGGGAGCTCCTACGAGCAGTACTTC
>TRBJ2-7|-|TRBV6-1|TRBD1
CASSGGSGTGKSLGYEQYF
TGTGCCAGCAGTGGGGGTTCCGGGACAGGAAAATCTTTAGGGTACGAGCAGTACTTC
>TRBJ2-3|-|TRBV4-3|-
CASSWSGGNTQYF
TGCGCCAGCAGCTGGTCCGGGGGTAATACGCAGTATTTT
>TRBJ2-7|-|TRBV5-1|TRBD2
CASSLPSGRTYEQYF
TGCGCCAGCAGCCTCCCTAGCGGAAGAACCTACGAGCAGTACTTC
>TRBJ1-5|-|TRBV15|-
CATSSPHSNQPQHF
TGTGCCACCAGCAGTCCACATAGCAATCAGCCCCAGCATTTT
>TRBJ2-7|once|TRBV9|-
CASSVGDQTSRRGEQYF
TGTGCCAGCAGCGTAGGTGATCAAACTAGCCGTCGGGGCGAGCAGTACTTC
>TRBJ2-3|-|TRBV19|TRBD1
CASSTGQGGTDTQYF
TGTGCCAGTAGTACAGGACAGGGGGGCACAGATACGCAGTATTTT
>TRBJ2-2|-|TRBV7-6|-
CASSHELTGELFF
TGTGCCAGCAGCCATGAGCTCACCGGGGAGCTGTTTTTT
>TRBJ2-3|-|TRBV30|-
CAWSVYGTDTQYF
TGTGCCTGGAGTGTCTACGGCACAGATACGCAGTATTTT
>TRBJ1-5|-|TRBV6-2/TRBV6-3|TRBD1
CASSDIRTGRQPQHF
TGTGCCAGCAGCGATATTCGGACAGGGCGGCAGCCCCAGCATTTT
>TRBJ2-5|-|TRBV7-2|-
CASSLGTRIQETQYF
TGTGCCAGCAGCTTAGGTACTAGAATCCAAGAGACCCAGTACTTC
>TRBJ2-3|once|TRBV28|TRBD2
CASSSSGRALLEYF
TGTGCCAGCAGTTCTAGCGGGAGGGCCCTTTTGGAGTATTTT
>TRBJ1-4|-|TRBV7-9|-
CASTGGGRLNEKLFF
TGTGCCAGCACCGGCGGGGGCAGGTTAAATGAAAAACTGTTTTTT
>TRBJ1-2|-|TRBV7-2|-
CASSDLSGTRFYGYTF
TGTGCCAGCAGCGACCTATCCGGGACACGATTCTATGGCTACACCTTC
>TRBJ1-1|-|TRBV7-2|-
CASSSTGTLGTEAFF
TGTGCCAGCAGCTCCACAGGAACCCTGGGCACTGAAGCTTTCTTT
>TRBJ1-1|-|TRBV5-6|-
CASSLVDTEAFF
TGTGCCAGCAGCTTGGTAGACACTGAAGCTTTCTTT
>TRBJ1-2|-|TRBV29-1|-
CSVGEGMGGYTF
TGCAGCGTTGGGGAGGGGATGGGAGGCTACACCTTC
>TRBJ1-6|-|TRBV9|TRBD1
CASSAGTGDSPLHF
TGTGCCAGCAGCGCAGGGACAGGGGATTCACCCCTCCACTTT
>TRBJ1-1|-|TRBV28|TRBD1
CASSGGQGTEAFF
TGTGCCAGCAGTGGCGGACAGGGCACTGAAGCTTTCTTT
>TRBJ1-2|-|TRBV6-6|-
CASSSGHFNYGYTF
TGTGCCAGCAGTTCGGGACATTTTAACTATGGCTACACCTTC
>TRBJ2-5|-|TRBV5-6|TRBD2
CASSRLAGGQETQYF
TGTGCCAGCAGCCGACTAGCGGGGGGGCAAGAGACCCAGTACTTC
>TRBJ1-4|-|TRBV7-9|-
CASSLDRVGEKLFF
TGTGCCAGCAGCTTAGACAGGGTTGGTGAAAAACTGTTTTTT
>TRBJ2-3|-|TRBV7-6|-
CASSLLTLKSTDTQYF
TGTGCCAGCAGCCTCCTGACACTGAAAAGCACAGATACGCAGTATTTT
>TRBJ2-7|-|TRBV6-7|-
CASGAGSSYEQYF
TGTGCCAGCGGGGCGGGGAGCTCCTACGAGCAGTACTTC
>TRBJ2-3|-|TRBV7-6|-
CASSSGTPDTQYF
TGTGCCAGCAGCTCCGGGACTCCCGATACGCAGTATTTT
>TRBJ1-2|-|TRBV19|-
CASSMPAGLPGHGYTF
TGTGCCAGTAGTATGCCCGCGGGACTCCCGGGCCATGGCTACACCTTC
>TRBJ1-2|-|TRBV9|-
CASSVAVQGSYTF
TGTGCCAGCAGCGTAGCTGTACAGGGAAGCTACACCTTC
>TRBJ2-3|-|TRBV18|TRBD2
CASSGRTSGSSDTQYF
TGTGCCAGCTCGGGCCGGACTAGCGGGAGTTCAGATACGCAGTATTTT
>TRBJ1-2|-|TRBV7-9|-
CASSLGEVEGHGYTF
TGTGCCAGCAGCTTAGGCGAGGTGGAGGGCCATGGCTACACCTTC
>TRBJ2-7|-|TRBV6-5|-
CASSYGGQLPSYEQYF
TGTGCCAGCAGTTACGGAGGACAGTTACCCTCCTACGAGCAGTACTTC
>TRBJ1-5|-|TRBV6-5|TRBD1
CATGTGNPNQPQHF
TGTGCCACCGGGACAGGGAACCCAAATCAGCCCCAGCATTTT
>TRBJ1-2|-|TRBV7-3|TRBD1
CASSLTGTGGYGYTF
TGTGCCAGCAGCTTAACCGGGACAGGGGGATATGGCTACACCTTC